This TCR beta chain was retrieved from a study of cytomegalovirus exposure and HLA in healthy donors (dated by TCRdb to 2016 to 2017). Context from the whole study: In an earlier analysis of roughly 590 of the donors, less than 350 Gb of sequence data and some 100 million unique TCR beta sequences from about 179 million T cells were reported. In the later analysis, no new phenotypic data were used to find candidate immune exposures; instead, reliance was placed on TCR beta sequences and their occurrence across donors. The study combined high-throughput TCR immunosequencing, statistical association of individual TCRs with disease status, and machine learning to predict cytomegalovirus infection status. The number of typed donors differed by locus: roughly 620-630 for A, B, C, DRB1 and DQB1; about 520 for DQA1; approximately 600 for DPA1; and about 450 for DPB1. The study used immunosequencing to profile the T cell repertoires of 670 or so subjects and linked those repertoires to cytomegalovirus serostatus. Because of strong linkage in the cohort, roughly five DR-DQ haplotypes were treated as single units for association and clustering. Every discovery cohort repertoire had been produced on one sequencing platform. Besides the first cohort of 666 subjects, a separate validation cohort made up of some 110 different subjects was used. Donor age, sex, ethnicity and CMV serostatus were compiled together with the repertoire data. An earlier analysis of 500 to 750 of the donors applied high-throughput TCR beta sequencing to assess whether each TCR beta V gene segment acted as functional or pseudogenic. The study aimed to test whether cataloging public T cell receptors could reveal signatures of past pathogen exposure. A later analysis re-analyzed previously published TCR beta repertoires from about 730 donors and added high-resolution HLA genotyping to study TCR occurrence patterns. In a later genetic analysis, genome-wide SNP genotypes for about three fifths of the roughly 670 donors were used, and that subset was treated as a discovery cohort. Among the 398 genotyped donors, around 81% belonged to the genetic ancestry cluster associated with self-reported Caucasian donors. Approximately 300 gigabases of sequencing data and around 88 million unique TCR sequences made up an early release that covered fewer than 650 HLA-typed donors. Among about 400 genotyped donors of the cohort, an average of approximately 240,000 unique TCR beta nucleotide sequences was sequenced per donor, of which 15% to 20% were non-productive. Class I and class II HLA loci were covered by the typing at four-digit resolution.

The cohort was made up of 666 healthy bone marrow donors. Cohort members were all nominally healthy when sampled, although unrecorded immune exposures were likely present. The donor was CMV seronegative and belonged to the group of 350 to 400 seronegative cohort members. Every donor gave a peripheral blood sample, and the peripheral blood mononuclear cells from that sample were used for TCR beta sequencing. The Qiagen DNeasy Blood Extraction Kit was used to extract genomic DNA from the blood cell samples. Concerning this clone itself: Its antigen has not been determined. No base qualities exist here, and no much larger clone lies one base off it.

Overall results and qualifications from the work: In a later genetic analysis, a missense DCLRE1C variant was associated with V-gene and J-gene trimming of TCR beta chains, and the association was replicated in an independent cohort. The presence/absence analyses assumed that sequencing depth was roughly uniform across donors, and that assumption may not be true. Several of the top co-occurrence clusters appeared to be linked to parvovirus B19, influenza, CMV and Epstein-Barr virus, according to a later analysis. The classifier was reported to diagnose cytomegalovirus status with high specificity and sensitivity in both the original cohort and the validation cohort. The earlier analysis of some 540 of the donors excluded approximately 15 rarely observed V segments, including chromosome 9 orphons, because counts were too low. In a later analysis, HLA-associated TCR beta chains showed more clonal expansion and lower generation probabilities than non-associated chains that were equally common. According to a later analysis, TCR association rates differed among HLA loci, with DRB1 alleles showing the most associated TCRs and HLA-C alleles showing the fewest. HLA typing was unavailable for some donors at each locus, so association tests used only the typed subset. A further reported finding was that TCR beta sequences accurately predicted the HLA-A and HLA-B alleles for most subjects in the first cohort. In a later analysis, 15,000 to 20,000 TCR beta sequences were associated with specific HLA alleles at a false discovery rate of 0.05. Broadly in line with IMGT annotations, most TCR beta V segments showed up in productive rearrangements about 90% or about 30% of the time in an earlier analysis of around 600 of the donors. A total of about 180 TCR beta chains were listed by the study as associated with cytomegalovirus. While some public TCRs were present in many individuals, most TCR sequences turned up only very rarely across donors. According to a later genetic analysis, donors in an Asian-associated ancestry cluster had fewer N-insertions in productive TCRs than the approximately 700-donor mean. CMV serostatus was the only immune exposure information available for the cohort. A group of highly shared sequence variants was considered likely to be a technical artifact of the sequencing pipeline. In a later analysis, most CMV-associated TCR beta chains were found to appear HLA-restricted, with HLA associations seemingly driven largely by CMV exposure. Some IMGT-functional V segments, including TRBV6-2 and TRBV6-3, could not be distinguished by the 87-base-pair reads and were therefore excluded. The authors suggested that the approach could potentially be generalized to other disease states and immunological phenotypes. Correlated functional status among segregating V segments might reflect linkage disequilibrium, but an unknown experimental factor could not be ruled out. In vitro tests confirmed that three of the cytomegalovirus-associated TCR beta chains recognize cytomegalovirus antigens. Assigning TCR associations to individual alleles was difficult when HLA alleles, especially DR and DQ, strongly co-occurred. In this cohort, only TCR beta chains were sequenced, and detectable features were limited by the absence of alpha or paired-chain data.

Libraries were made using the immunoSEQ multiplex PCR assay. For the multiplex PCR, a mixture combining 60 forward primers for TCR Vbeta segments and 13 reverse primers for TCR Jbeta segments was used. The CDR3 region of rearranged TCR beta genes was amplified from genomic DNA with a multiplex PCR assay. The Illumina HiSeq System was used to sequence the amplified TCR beta libraries as 87-base-pair reads. The source study handled its data this way. A later analysis tallied tens of millions of unique TCR beta chains across the 610 or so repertoires, and about 10 million of those chains were shared by two or more donors. To remove PCR and sequencing errors, raw reads were error-corrected and collapsed into unique sequences using a nearest-neighbor algorithm that merged closely related sequences. V, D and J gene segments were assigned by aligning CDR3 sequences to IMGT reference sequences. For a sequence to be retained, a match of at least six nucleotides to both a V gene segment and a J gene segment was required. A rearrangement was called productive if the CDR3 had no stop codons and remained in frame with V and J, and every other rearrangement was called non-productive. CDR3 was defined according to IMGT convention as the region running from the second conserved V-encoded cysteine to the conserved J-encoded phenylalanine. The earlier analysis of around 640 of the donors excluded sequences that lacked an unambiguous match to a single V gene segment. An earlier analysis of 587 of the donors classified V segments as functional when productive rearrangements were above 56.7% and as segregating when the standard deviation between donors was above 5%. A statistical classification framework was built for diagnosing cytomegalovirus status from the catalog of TCR beta chain sequences. In a later analysis, TCR nucleotide sequences were compared against IMGT/GENE-DB human TR gene sequences so that V and J genes could be assigned. Using the TCRdist pipeline, a later analysis assigned CDR3 sequences along with most-parsimonious VDJ recombination scenarios. In a later analysis, every TCR beta chain was defined by the combination of its CDR3 amino acid sequence and its V-gene family, and reads without a unique V-gene family were dropped. In a later analysis, around 600 highly shared, low-generation-probability nucleotide sequences were removed to address suspected cross-contamination and a sequencing artifact. In a later analysis, a clonal expansion index for each public chain was calculated from normalized within-repertoire ranks of inferred template counts. Generation probabilities in a later analysis came from a VDJ recombination model fitted to out-of-frame rearrangements, and those results were checked against IGoR. In a later analysis, TCR-TCR, TCR-HLA and TCR-CMV co-occurrence was scored with hypergeometric tests, and a repertoire-size bias correction was applied to TCR pairs. A later analysis estimated false discovery rates by permuting HLA or CMV assignments 20 times. A later analysis grouped co-occurring TCRs with DBSCAN, adding TCRdist sequence similarity when clustering within HLA-allele-positive subsets. Repertoires with fewer than 30,000 or more than 120,000 public chains were left out of co-occurrence clustering, as were five repertoires with anomalous nucleotide sharing. The table comes from immuneACCESS by way of TCRdb, which keeps in-frame sequences with V and J called. Part of the clones is missing from these tables; in studies checked, under half for an unresolved V gene and the rest for unknown reasons. Clonal size and the V and J genes are those of that table, whereas D and trimming came from the DNA. This sample comprises 130,000 to 150,000 clones, approximately 80% of them detected only once. The ten largest account for around 5% of the sample.

Cut back by 7 bases and 0 bases, the V and J ends lie 16 bases apart. Via the germline V gene, CDR1 is SGDLS and CDR2 YYNGEE. The CDR3 holds 15 amino acids from the cysteine to the phenylalanine. Here the CDR3 DNA is all that survives: 45 bases in frame from base 1. This TCR was sampled from a male donor in good health and CMV-seronegative. The chain is encoded by TRBV9 joined to TRBJ1-1, with an unclear D gene assignment. The sample consisted of PBMCs. The DNA sequence is given as TGTGCCAGCGCCCCCCTGCGGGAAGTGAACACTGAAGCTTTCTTT. It is translated as CASAPLREVNTEAFF.